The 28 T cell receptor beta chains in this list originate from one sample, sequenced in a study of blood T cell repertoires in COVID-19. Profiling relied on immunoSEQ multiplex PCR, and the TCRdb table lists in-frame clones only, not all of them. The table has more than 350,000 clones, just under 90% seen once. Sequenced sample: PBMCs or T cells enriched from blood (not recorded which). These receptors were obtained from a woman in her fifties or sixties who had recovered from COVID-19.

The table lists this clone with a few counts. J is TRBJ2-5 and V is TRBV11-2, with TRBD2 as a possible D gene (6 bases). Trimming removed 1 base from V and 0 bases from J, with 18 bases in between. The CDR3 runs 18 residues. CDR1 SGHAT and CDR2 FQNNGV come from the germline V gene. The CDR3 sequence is CASSLGNGVERDQETQYF. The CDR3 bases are TGTGCCAGCAGCTTAGGTAATGGAGTAGAGCGGGACCAAGAGACCCAGTACTTC.

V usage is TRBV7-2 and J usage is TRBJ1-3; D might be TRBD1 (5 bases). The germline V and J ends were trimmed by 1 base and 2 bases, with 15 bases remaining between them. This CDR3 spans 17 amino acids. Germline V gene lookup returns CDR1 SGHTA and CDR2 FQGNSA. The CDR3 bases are TGTGCCAGCAGCTTAGTACCCCCAGGGCTTGCTGGAAACACCATATATTTT. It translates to CASSLVPPGLAGNTIYF.

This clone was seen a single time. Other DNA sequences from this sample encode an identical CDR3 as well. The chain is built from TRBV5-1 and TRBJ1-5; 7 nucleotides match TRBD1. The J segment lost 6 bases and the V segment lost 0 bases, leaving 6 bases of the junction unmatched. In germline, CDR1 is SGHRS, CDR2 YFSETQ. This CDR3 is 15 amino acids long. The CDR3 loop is CASSLEGASGQPQHF. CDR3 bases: TGCGCCAGCAGCTTGGAGGGGGCTTCGGGTCAGCCCCAGCATTTT.

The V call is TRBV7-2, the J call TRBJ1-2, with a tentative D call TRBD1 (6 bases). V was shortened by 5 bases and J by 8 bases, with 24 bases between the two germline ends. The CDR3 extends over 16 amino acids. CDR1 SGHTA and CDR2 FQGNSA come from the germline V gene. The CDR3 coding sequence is TGTGCCAGCAGCCCCTTCACCACAGGCAGGGGAGCGGGCTACACCTTC. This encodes CASSPFTTGRGAGYTF.

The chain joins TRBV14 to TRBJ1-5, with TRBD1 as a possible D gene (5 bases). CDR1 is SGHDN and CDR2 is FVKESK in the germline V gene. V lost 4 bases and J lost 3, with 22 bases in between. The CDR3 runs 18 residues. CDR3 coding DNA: TGTGCCAGCAGCCCTCCACCCTATGGACAACCCTACAATCAGCCCCAGCATTTT. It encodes CASSPPPYGQPYNQPQHF.

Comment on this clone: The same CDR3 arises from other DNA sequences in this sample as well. Here the CDR3 DNA reads TGTGCCAGCTCACCCAGATCCGGGGAGCTGTTTTTT. It is translated as CASSPRSGELFF. The rearrangement links TRBV18 to TRBJ2-2, with D unresolved. The germline gives CDR1 KGHSH, CDR2 LQKENI. Trimming cost V 3 bases and J 6 bases, with 5 bases left between them. The CDR3 runs 12 residues. The whole variable domain, remainder taken from reference TRBV18 and TRBJ2-2, is NAGVMQNPRHLVRRRGQEARLRCSPMKGHSHVYWYRQLPEEGLKFMVYLQKENIIDESGMPKERFSAEFPKEGPSILRIQQVVRGDSAAYFCASSPRSGELFFGEGSRLTVL.

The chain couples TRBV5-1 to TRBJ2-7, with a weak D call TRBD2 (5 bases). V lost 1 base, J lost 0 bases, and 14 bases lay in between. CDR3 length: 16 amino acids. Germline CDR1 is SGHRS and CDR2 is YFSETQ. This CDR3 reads CASSLLDGGPSYEQYF. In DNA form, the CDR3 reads TGCGCCAGCAGCTTGTTGGACGGAGGCCCCTCCTACGAGCAGTACTTC.

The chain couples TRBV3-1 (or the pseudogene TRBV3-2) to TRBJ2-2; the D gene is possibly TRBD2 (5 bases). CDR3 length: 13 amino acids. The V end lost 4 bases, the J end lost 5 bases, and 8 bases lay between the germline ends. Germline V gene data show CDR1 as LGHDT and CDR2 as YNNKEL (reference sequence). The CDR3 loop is CASSPRDTGELFF. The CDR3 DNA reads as TGTGCCAGCAGCCCTCGGGATACCGGGGAGCTGTTTTTT.

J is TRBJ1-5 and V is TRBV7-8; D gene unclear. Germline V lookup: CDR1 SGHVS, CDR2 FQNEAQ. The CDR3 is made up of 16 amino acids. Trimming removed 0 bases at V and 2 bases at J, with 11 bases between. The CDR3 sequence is CASSLAGQVGNQPQHF. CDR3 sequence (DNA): TGTGCCAGCAGCTTAGCGGGCCAGGTAGGCAATCAGCCCCAGCATTTT. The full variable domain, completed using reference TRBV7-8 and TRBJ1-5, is GAGVSQSPRYKVAKRGQDVALRCDPISGHVSLFWYQQALGQGPEFLTYFQNEAQLDKSGLPSDRFFAERPEGSVSTLKIQRTQQEDSAVYLCASSLAGQVGNQPQHFGDGTRLSIL.

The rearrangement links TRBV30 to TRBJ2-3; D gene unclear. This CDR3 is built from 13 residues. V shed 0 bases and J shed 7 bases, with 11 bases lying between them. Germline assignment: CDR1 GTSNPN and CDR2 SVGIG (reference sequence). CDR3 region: CAWSVDSYNTQYF. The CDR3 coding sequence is TGTGCCTGGAGTGTAGATTCGTACAATACGCAGTATTTT.

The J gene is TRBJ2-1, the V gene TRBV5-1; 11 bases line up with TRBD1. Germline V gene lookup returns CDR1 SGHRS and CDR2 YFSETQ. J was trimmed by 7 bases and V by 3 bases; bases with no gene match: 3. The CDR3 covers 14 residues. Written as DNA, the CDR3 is TGCGCCAGCAGCTCAGGGACAGGGGGAAATGAGCAGTTCTTC. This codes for CASSSGTGGNEQFF.

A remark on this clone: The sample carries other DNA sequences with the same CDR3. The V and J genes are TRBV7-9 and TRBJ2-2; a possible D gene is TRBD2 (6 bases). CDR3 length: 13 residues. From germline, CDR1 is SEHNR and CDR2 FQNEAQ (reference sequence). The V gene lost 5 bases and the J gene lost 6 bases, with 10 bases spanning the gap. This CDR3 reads CASSPPGAGELFF. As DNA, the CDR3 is TGTGCCAGCAGCCCTCCGGGGGCCGGGGAGCTGTTTTTT.

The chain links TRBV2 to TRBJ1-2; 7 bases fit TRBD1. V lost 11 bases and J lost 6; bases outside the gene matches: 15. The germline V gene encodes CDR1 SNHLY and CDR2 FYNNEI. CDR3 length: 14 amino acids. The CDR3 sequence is CARGGGNRGNGYTF. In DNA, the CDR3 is TGTGCCCGCGGGGGGGGTAACAGGGGAAATGGCTACACCTTC.

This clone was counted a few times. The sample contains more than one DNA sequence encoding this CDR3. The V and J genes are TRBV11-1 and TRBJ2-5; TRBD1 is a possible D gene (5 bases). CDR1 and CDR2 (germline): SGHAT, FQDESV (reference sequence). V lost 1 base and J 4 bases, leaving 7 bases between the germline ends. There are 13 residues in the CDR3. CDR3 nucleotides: TGTGCCAGCAGCTTAGGCCAGGGAGAGACCCAGTACTTC. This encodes CASSLGQGETQYF.

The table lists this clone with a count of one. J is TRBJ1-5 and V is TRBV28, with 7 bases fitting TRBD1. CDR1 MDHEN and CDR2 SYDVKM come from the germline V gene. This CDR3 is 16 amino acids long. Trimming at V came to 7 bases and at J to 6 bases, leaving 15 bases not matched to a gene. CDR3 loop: CASTSLEPGGGQPQHF. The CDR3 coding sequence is TGTGCCAGCACCTCTCTCGAGCCAGGGGGAGGTCAGCCCCAGCATTTT.

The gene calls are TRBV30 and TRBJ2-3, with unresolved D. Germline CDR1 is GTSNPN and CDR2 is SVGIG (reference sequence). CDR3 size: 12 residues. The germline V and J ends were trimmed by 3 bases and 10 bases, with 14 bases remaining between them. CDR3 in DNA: TGTGCCTGGAGAAGCTTACAGACGCCGCAGTATTTT. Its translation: CAWRSLQTPQYF.

The CDR3 protein is CASTYSSGEAFF. The DNA of the CDR3 is TGTGCCAGCACCTATTCGTCTGGTGAAGCTTTCTTT. The rearrangement links TRBV11-2 to TRBJ1-1; D call uncertain. There are 12 residues in the CDR3. The V end was cut by 7 bases, the J end by 7 bases, with 13 bases between. CDR1 SGHAT and CDR2 FQNNGV come from the germline V gene.

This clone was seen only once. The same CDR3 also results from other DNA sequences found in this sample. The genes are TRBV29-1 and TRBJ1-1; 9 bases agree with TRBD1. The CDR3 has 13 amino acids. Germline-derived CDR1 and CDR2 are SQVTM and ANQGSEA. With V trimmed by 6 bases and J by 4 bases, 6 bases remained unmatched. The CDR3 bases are TGCAGCGTCGTGGGACAGGGTGGCACTGAAGCTTTCTTT. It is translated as CSVVGQGGTEAFF.

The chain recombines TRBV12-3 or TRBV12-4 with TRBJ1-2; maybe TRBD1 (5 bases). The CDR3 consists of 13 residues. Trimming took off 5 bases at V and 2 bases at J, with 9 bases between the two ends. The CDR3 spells CASSRQPNYGYTF. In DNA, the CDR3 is TGTGCCAGCAGTCGACAGCCAAACTATGGCTACACCTTC.

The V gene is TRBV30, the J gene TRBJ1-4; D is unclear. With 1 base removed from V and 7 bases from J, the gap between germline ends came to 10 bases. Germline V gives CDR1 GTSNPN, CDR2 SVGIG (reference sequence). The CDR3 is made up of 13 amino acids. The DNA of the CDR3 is TGTGCCTGGAGTGCCAACCGGGGTGAAAAACTGTTTTTT. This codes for CAWSANRGEKLFF.

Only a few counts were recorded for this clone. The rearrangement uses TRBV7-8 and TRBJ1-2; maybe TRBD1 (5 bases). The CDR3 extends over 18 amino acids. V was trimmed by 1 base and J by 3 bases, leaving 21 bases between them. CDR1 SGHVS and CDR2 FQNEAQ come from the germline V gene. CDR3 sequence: CASSLERLADKKYYGYTF. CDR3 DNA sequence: TGTGCCAGCAGCTTAGAACGTCTTGCGGACAAAAAATACTATGGCTACACCTTC.

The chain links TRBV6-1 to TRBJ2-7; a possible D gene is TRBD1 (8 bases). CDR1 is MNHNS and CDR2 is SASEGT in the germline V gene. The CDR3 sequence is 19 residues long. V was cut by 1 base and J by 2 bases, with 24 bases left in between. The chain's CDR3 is CASSEDRGDRTPATYEQYF. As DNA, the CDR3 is TGTGCCAGCAGTGAAGATCGGGGGGACAGGACACCCGCTACCTACGAGCAGTACTTC.

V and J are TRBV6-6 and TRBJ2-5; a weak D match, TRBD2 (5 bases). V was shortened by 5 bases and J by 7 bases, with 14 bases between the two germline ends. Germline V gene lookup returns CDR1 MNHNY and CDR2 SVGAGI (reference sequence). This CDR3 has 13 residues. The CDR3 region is CASSADGRGTQYF. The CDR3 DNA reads TGTGCCAGCAGTGCCGACGGCCGGGGGACCCAGTACTTC.

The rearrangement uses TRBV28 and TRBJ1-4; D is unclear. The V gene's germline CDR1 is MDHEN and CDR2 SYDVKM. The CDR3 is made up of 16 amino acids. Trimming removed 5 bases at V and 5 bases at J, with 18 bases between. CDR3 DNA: TGTGCCAGCAGTGGGTGGACCACAAGCGGGAATGAAAAACTGTTTTTT. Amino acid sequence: CASSGWTTSGNEKLFF. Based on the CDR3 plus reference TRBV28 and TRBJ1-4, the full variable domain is DVKVTQSSRYLVKRTGEKVFLECVQDMDHENMFWYRQDPGLGLRLIYFSYDVKMKEKGDIPEGYSVSREKKERFSLILESASTNQTSMYLCASSGWTTSGNEKLFFGSGTQLSVL.

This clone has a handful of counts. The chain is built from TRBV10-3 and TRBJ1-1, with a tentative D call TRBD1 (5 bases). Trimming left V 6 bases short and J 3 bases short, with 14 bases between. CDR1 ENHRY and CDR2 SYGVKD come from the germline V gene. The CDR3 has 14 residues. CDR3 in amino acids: CAIRGRGEDTEAFF. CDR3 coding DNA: TGTGCCATCAGGGGGAGAGGGGAGGACACTGAAGCTTTCTTT.

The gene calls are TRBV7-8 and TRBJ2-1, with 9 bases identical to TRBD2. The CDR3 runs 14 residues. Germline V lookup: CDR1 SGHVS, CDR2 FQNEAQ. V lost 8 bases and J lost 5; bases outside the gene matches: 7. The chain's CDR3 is CASERRGGDNEQFF. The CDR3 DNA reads TGTGCCAGCGAAAGGCGGGGGGGTGACAATGAGCAGTTCTTC.

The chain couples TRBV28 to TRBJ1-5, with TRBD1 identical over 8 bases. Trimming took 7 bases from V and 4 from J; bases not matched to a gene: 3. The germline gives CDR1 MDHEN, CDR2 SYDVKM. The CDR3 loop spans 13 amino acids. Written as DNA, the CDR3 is TGTGCCAGCACAGGGGGCAATAATCAGCCCCAGCATTTT. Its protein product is CASTGGNNQPQHF.

The CDR3 sequence is CASSTRTVYSNQPQHF. CDR3 in DNA: TGTGCCAGTAGTACTAGGACAGTTTATAGCAATCAGCCCCAGCATTTT. The gene calls are TRBV19 and TRBJ1-5; D is perhaps TRBD1 (6 bases). The CDR3 is 16 amino acids. V was trimmed by 4 bases and J by 0 bases, leaving 13 bases between them. Germline V gene lookup returns CDR1 LNHDA and CDR2 SQIVND (reference sequence).